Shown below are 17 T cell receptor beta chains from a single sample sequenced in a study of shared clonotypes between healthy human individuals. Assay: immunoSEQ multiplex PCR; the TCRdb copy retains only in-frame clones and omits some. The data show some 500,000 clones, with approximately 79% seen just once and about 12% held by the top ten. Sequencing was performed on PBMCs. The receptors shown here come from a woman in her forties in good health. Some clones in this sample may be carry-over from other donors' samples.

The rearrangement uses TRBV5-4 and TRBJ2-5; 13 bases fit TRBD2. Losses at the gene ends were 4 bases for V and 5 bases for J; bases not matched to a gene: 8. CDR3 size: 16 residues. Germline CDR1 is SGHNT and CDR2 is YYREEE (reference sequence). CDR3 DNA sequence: TGTGCCAGCAGCCCCCGGACTAGCGGGAGCGGGGAGACCCAGTACTTC. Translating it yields CASSPRTSGSGETQYF.

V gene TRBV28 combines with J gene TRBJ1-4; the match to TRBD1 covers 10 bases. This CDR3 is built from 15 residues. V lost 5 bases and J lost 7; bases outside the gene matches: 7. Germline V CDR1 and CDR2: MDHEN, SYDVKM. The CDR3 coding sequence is TGTGCCAGCAGTCAGGGACAGGGGAGAGGTGAAAAACTGTTTTTT. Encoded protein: CASSQGQGRGEKLFF.

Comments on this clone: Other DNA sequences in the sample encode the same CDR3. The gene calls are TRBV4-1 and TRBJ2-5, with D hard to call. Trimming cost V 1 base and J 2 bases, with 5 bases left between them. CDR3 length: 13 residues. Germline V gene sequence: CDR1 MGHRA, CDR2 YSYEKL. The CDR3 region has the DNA TGCGCCAGCAGCCAAGGGCTTCAAGAGACCCAGTACTTC. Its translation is CASSQGLQETQYF.

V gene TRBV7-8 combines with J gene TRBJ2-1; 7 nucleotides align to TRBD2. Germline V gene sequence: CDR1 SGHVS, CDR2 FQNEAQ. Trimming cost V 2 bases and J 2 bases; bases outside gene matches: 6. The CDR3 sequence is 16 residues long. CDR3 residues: CASSLHAGVAYNEQFF. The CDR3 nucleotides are TGTGCCAGCAGCTTACATGCGGGAGTTGCCTACAATGAGCAGTTCTTC.

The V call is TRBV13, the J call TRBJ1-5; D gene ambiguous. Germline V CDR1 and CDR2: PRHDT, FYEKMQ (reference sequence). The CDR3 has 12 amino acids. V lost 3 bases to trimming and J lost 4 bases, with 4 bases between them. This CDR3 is CASSLRNQPQHF. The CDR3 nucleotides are TGTGCCAGCAGCTTGAGGAATCAGCCCCAGCATTTT.

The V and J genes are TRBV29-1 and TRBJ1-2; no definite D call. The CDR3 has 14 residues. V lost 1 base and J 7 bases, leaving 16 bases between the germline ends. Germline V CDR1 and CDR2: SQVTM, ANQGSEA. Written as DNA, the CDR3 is TGCAGCGTTGAAGTGGTCGGGCGGAATCGTGGCTACACCTTC. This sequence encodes CSVEVVGRNRGYTF.

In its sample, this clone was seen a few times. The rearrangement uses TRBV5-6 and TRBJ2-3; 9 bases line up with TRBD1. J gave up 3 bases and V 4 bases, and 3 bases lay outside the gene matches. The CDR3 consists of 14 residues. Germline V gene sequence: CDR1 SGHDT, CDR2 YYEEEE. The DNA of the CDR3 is TGTGCCAGCAGCGCACAGGGGGCGACAGATACGCAGTATTTT. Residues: CASSAQGATDTQYF.

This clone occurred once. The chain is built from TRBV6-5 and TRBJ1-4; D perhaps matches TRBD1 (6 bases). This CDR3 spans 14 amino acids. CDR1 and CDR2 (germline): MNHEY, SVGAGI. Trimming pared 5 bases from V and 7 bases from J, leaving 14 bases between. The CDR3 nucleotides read TGTGCCAGCAGTGAAACAGGGACTGGTGAAAAACTGTTTTTT. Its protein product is CASSETGTGEKLFF.

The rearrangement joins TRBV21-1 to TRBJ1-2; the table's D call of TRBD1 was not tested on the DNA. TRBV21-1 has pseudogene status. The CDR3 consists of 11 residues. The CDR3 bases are TGTGCCAGCAGCCTAAAGGGGGCGGGCAGCTTC. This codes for CASSLKGAGSF.

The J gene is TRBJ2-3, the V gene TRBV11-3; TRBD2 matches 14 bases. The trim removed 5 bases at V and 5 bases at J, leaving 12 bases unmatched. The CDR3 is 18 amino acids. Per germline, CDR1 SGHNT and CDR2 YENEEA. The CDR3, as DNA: TGTGCCAGCAGCCAAGGGACTAGCGGGAGAGGTTTGAGAGATACGCAGTATTTT. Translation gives CASSQGTSGRGLRDTQYF.

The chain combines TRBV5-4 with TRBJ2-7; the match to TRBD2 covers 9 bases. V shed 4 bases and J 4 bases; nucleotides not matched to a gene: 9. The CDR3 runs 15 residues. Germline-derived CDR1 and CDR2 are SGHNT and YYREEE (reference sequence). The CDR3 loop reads CASSEGLAQGYEQYF. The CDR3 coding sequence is TGTGCCAGCAGCGAGGGACTAGCACAGGGTTACGAGCAGTACTTC.

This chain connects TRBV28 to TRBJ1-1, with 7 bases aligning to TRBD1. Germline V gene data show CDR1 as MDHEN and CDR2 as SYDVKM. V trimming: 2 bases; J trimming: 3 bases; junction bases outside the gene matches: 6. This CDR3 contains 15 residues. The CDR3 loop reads CASSLVGQGDTEAFF. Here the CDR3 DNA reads TGTGCCAGCAGTTTAGTGGGGCAGGGGGACACTGAAGCTTTCTTT.

DNA for the CDR3: TGTGCCAGCGGGGGACTAGCGGGTGCAGATACGCAGTATTTT. Translated, it gives CASGGLAGADTQYF. The rearrangement joins TRBV6-1 to TRBJ2-3; 12 nucleotides match TRBD2. The ends lost 8 bases at V and 4 bases at J; junction bases unmatched: 4. The CDR3 is 14 amino acids. Germline V gives CDR1 MNHNS, CDR2 SASEGT.

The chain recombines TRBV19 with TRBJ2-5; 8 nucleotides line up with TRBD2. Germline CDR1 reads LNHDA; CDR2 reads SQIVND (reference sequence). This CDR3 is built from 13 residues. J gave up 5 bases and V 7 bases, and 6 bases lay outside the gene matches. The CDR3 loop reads CASNRGRSETQYF. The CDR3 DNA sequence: TGTGCCAGTAACCGCGGGAGGTCGGAGACCCAGTACTTC.

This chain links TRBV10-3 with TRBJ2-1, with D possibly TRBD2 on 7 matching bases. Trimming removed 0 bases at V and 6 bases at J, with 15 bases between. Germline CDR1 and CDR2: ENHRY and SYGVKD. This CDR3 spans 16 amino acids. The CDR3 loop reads CAISESRGGKVNEQFF. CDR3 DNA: TGTGCCATCAGTGAGTCTAGGGGGGGTAAGGTCAATGAGCAGTTCTTC.

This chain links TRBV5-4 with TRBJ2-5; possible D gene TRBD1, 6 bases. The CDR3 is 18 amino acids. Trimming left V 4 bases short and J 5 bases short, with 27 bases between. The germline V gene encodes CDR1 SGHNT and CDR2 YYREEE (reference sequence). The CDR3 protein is CASSPYRGHILQGETQYF. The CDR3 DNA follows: TGTGCCAGCAGCCCATATAGGGGACACATACTCCAGGGGGAGACCCAGTACTTC.

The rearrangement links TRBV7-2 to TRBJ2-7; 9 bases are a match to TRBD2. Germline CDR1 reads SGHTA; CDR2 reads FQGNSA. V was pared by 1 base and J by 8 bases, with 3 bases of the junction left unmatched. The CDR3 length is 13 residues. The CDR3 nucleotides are TGTGCCAGCAGCTTAGGACTAGCGGTACAGCAGTACTTC. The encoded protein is CASSLGLAVQQYF.